These 4 T cell receptor beta chains came from one sample sequenced in a study of cytomegalovirus exposure and HLA in healthy donors. Assay used: immunoSEQ multiplex PCR; TCRdb lists only in-frame clones, some missing. The data contain about 130,000 clones, roughly 91% of them singletons. Sequencing was performed on PBMCs. Source of these receptors: a young man in good health and CMV-seronegative.

V is TRBV7-9 and J is TRBJ1-2, with no clear D. Germline assignment: CDR1 SEHNR and CDR2 FQNEAQ (reference sequence). CDR3 length: 12 residues. Deletions cut 5 bases from V and 5 bases from J, with 9 bases between. In DNA form, the CDR3 reads TGTGCCAGCAGCGCGAGCCCTTATGGCTACACCTTC. Its translation is CASSASPYGYTF.

DNA of the CDR3: TGTGCCAGCAGCGGACCGGGACAGGGGTACTACGAGCAGTACTTC. It codes for CASSGPGQGYYEQYF. This chain links TRBV5-5 with TRBJ2-7; 10 positions agree with TRBD1. The J segment lost 3 bases and the V segment lost 4 bases, leaving 7 bases of the junction unmatched. The V gene's germline CDR1 is SGHKS and CDR2 YYEKEE (reference sequence). The CDR3 sequence is 15 residues long.

The chain links TRBV10-2 to TRBJ2-7; 11 bases map to TRBD2. Germline V gene data show CDR1 as WSHSY and CDR2 as SAAADI. The length of the CDR3 is 15 residues. The junction had 3 bases not matched to a gene; V was cut back by 3 bases and J by 2 bases. In DNA form, the CDR3 reads TGCGCCAGCAGTGATTCTAGCGGGGGGACCTACGAGCAGTACTTC. This sequence encodes CASSDSSGGTYEQYF.

The count of this clone is one. This rearrangement joins TRBV28 to TRBJ1-1; D is uncertain. The V end lost 1 base, the J end lost 1 base, and 7 bases lay between the germline ends. Germline V gene data show CDR1 as MDHEN and CDR2 as SYDVKM. The CDR3 runs 14 residues. CDR3 DNA: TGTGCCAGCAGTTTATTGGCCGAGAACACTGAAGCTTTCTTT. Translating it yields CASSLLAENTEAFF.